This TCR beta chain was captured in a study of blood T cells in healthy people across ages. Study-level results: There were more naive CD4+ cells and higher diversity in long-lived donors than in aged donors.

Each donor supplied roughly 9 milliliters of peripheral blood. Extraction of total RNA produced a minimum of 5 micrograms from each sample. About this clonotype itself: Its antigen is currently unknown.

CDR3 length equals 18 residues. Looked up from germline, CDR1 is MNHEY and CDR2 is SVGEGT. Trimming stripped 7 bases from V and 2 bases from J, with 24 bases between. For the second PCR, which ran for about 6 to 11 cycles, a sample-barcoded 5' primer and a J-beta primer mix were used. MiXCR, applied by TCRdb to the 5' RACE reads, yields one record per CDR3 protein. The sample includes around 1,500,000 distinct CDR3 sequences, roughly 28% seen only once; the top ten take 7.7%. This sequence joins TRBV6-2 or TRBV6-3 and TRBJ1-5, with D possibly being TRBD1 (5 bases). The clonotype was recovered from a woman younger than 45 in good health. The source material was blood. CDR3 sequence (DNA): TGTGCCAGCAATGGGGGTCCAGGGCAAAATAGGGGCAATCAGCCCCAGCATTTT. This gives the protein CASNGGPGQNRGNQPQHF.